The clone carrying this T cell receptor (beta chain) has just one count. These data belong to a study of blood T cell repertoires in COVID-19. Whole-study context: Material from acute and convalescent COVID-19 was sourced from the United States, Italy and Spain. Nucleic acid was either cDNA or gDNA, and it came from T cells, B-cell-depleted T cells, or PBMCs.

V shed 3 bases and J shed 7 bases, with 17 bases lying between them. Looked up from germline, CDR1 is SGHDT and CDR2 is YYEEEE. CDR3 length: 16 residues. Original methodology: Reference gene primer amplification gave nucleated cell count estimates. The assay was immunoSEQ multiplex PCR, and TCRdb's table has in-frame clones only and misses some. The V and J calls and clone size are taken from that table; D and trimming were inferred from the DNA. The sample carries some 45,000 clones, roughly 88% recorded once. This TCR was recovered from a human donor with active COVID-19. The donor label of this sample is uncertain. V and J are TRBV5-6 and TRBJ1-6; D is perhaps TRBD1 (5 bases). Sequencing was carried out using peripheral blood. The CDR3 sequence is CASSSLGQTENSPLHF. The CDR3 DNA follows: TGTGCCAGCAGCTCCCTCGGACAAACCGAAAATTCACCCCTCCACTTT.